The TCR beta chain under discussion was sequenced for a study of blood T cell repertoires in COVID-19. About the research overall: T cells, B-cell-depleted T cells, or PBMCs supplied cDNA or gDNA.

Authors' processing steps: Amplification of reference gene primers provided the estimated nucleated cell counts. The assay was immunoSEQ multiplex PCR, and TCRdb's table has in-frame clones only and misses some. D and trimming were read from the DNA, whereas the V and J calls and clone size are those reported in that table. Of roughly 160,000 clones listed, more than 85% are singletons. Trimming took 2 bases from V and 4 from J, leaving 9 bases between them. The CDR3 runs 13 residues. Germline lookup yields CDR1 SGHDT and CDR2 YYEEEE. The Seattle patients, enrolled during active infection, were followed longitudinally.

V and J are TRBV5-6 and TRBJ1-1; D not certain. Sequenced material: peripheral blood. This receptor was obtained from a man aged 55 to 70 with COVID-19, enrolled during active disease. The CDR3 spells CASSLRQATEAFF. CDR3 nucleotides: TGTGCCAGCAGCTTACGTCAGGCCACTGAAGCTTTCTTT.